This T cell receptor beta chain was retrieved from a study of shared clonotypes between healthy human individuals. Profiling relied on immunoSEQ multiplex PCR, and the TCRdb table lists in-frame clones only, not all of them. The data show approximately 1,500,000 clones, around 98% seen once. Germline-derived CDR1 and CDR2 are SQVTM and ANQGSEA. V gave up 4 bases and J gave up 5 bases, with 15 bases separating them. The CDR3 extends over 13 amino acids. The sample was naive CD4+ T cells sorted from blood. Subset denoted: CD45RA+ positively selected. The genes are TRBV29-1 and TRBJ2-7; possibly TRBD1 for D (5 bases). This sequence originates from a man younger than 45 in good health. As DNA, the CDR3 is TGCAGCGTTGCCGCTGGCAGGGAAAACGAGCAGTACTTC. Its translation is CSVAAGRENEQYF.